This TCR beta chain was found in a study of T-cell reconstitution after alpha-beta-depleted transplantation in children. Preparation of the TCRbeta library used unique molecular identifiers. One entry per CDR3 protein results from TCRdb running MiXCR on the PCR reads. This table has about 72,000 distinct CDR3 sequences, 5.5% to 7.5% appearing once. The CDR3 spans 15 residues. The V end was cut by 1 base, the J end by 5 bases, with 14 bases between. The germline CDR1 and CDR2 sequences are SGHTA and FQGTGA. This clonotype was sampled from a human donor who donated a stem cell graft to a child with acute lymphoblastic leukemia. V is TRBV7-3 and J is TRBJ1-1; tentative D call: TRBD1 (5 bases). The source was PBMCs from the stem cell graft donor, collected from the stem cell graft. The CDR3, as DNA: TGTGCCAGCAGCTTAAATAGAGGGGCGCGGACTGAAGCTTTCTTT. It is translated as CASSLNRGARTEAFF. The full variable domain, in which reference TRBV7-3 and TRBJ1-1 provide the parts outside the CDR3, is GAGVSQTPSNKVTEKGKYVELRCDPISGHTALYWYRQSLGQGPEFLIYFQGTGAADDSGLPNDRFFAVRPEGSVSTLKIQRTERGDSAVYLCASSLNRGARTEAFFGQGTRLTVV.